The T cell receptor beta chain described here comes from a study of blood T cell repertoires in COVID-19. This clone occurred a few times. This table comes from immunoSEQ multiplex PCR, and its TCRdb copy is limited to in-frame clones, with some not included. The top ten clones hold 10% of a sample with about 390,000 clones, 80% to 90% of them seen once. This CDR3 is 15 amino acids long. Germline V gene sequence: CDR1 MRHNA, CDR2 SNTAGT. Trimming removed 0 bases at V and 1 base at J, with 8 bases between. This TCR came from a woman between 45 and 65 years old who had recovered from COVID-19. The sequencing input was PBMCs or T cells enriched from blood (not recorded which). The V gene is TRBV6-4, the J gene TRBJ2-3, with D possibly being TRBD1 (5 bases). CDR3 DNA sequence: TGTGCCAGCAGTGACTCCGAAGGGGGCACAGATACGCAGTATTTT. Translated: CASSDSEGGTDTQYF.